A single sample gave rise to the 2 T cell receptor beta chains below, sequenced in a study of early T cells in non-severe SARS-CoV-2 infection. TCRdb itself ran the 5' RACE reads through MiXCR, one entry per CDR3 protein. This sample has tens of thousands of distinct CDR3 sequences, with roughly 13% found just once. Input material: whole blood. The receptors originated from an adult who was a healthcare worker with PCR-confirmed SARS-CoV-2 infection or an uninfected control (not recorded which).

The chain couples TRBV6-5 to TRBJ2-6; tentatively, D is TRBD2 (6 bases). Trimming removed 4 bases at V and 0 bases at J, with 13 bases between. The CDR3 consists of 17 residues. The germline V gene encodes CDR1 MNHEY and CDR2 SVGAGI. The CDR3 bases are TGTGCCAGCAGTTCGGGACTTGGAGACTCTGGGGCCAACGTCCTGACTTTC. This codes for CASSSGLGDSGANVLTF.

In this sample, this clonotype turned up many times. The rearrangement joins TRBV20-1 to TRBJ2-1; tentatively, D is TRBD1 or TRBD2 (5 bases each). The length of the CDR3 is 14 residues. Trimming took off 1 base at V and 0 bases at J, with 7 bases between the two ends. In germline, CDR1 is DFQATT, CDR2 SNEGSKA (reference sequence). The CDR3 DNA reads TGCAGTGCTAGAGGGGGGAGCTCCTACAATGAGCAGTTCTTC. Amino acid sequence: CSARGGSSYNEQFF.